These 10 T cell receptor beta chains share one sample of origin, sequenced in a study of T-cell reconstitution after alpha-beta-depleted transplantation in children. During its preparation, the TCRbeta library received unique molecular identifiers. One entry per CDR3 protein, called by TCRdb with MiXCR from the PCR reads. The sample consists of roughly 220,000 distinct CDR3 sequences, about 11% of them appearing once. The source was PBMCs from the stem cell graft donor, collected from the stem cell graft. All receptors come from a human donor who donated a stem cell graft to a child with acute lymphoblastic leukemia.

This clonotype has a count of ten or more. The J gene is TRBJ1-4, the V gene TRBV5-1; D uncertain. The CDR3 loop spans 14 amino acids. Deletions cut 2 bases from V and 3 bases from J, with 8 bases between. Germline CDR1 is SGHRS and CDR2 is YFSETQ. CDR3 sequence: CASSFPEPNEKLFF. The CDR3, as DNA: TGCGCCAGCAGCTTCCCCGAACCTAATGAAAAACTGTTTTTT.

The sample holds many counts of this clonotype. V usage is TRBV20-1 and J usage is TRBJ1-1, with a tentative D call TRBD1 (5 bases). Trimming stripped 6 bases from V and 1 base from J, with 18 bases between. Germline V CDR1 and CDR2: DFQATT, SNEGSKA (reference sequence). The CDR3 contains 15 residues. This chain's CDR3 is CSARSSDTQNTEAFF. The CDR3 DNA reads TGCAGTGCAAGATCCTCGGACACCCAGAACACTGAAGCTTTCTTT.

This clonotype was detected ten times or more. DNA for the CDR3: TGTGCCAGCAGTGCAGGCAGTCCGGAAGCTTTCTTT. Amino acid sequence: CASSAGSPEAFF. V is TRBV2 and J is TRBJ1-1; D remains ambiguous. Germline V gene data show CDR1 as SNHLY and CDR2 as FYNNEI. With 4 bases removed from V and 8 bases from J, the gap between germline ends came to 11 bases. This CDR3 spans 12 amino acids.

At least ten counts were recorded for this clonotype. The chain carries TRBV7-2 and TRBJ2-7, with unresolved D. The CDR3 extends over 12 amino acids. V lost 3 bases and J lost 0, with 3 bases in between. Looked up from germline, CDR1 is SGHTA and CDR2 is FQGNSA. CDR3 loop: CASSFSSYEQYF. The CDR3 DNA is TGTGCCAGCAGCTTTAGCTCCTACGAGCAGTACTTC.

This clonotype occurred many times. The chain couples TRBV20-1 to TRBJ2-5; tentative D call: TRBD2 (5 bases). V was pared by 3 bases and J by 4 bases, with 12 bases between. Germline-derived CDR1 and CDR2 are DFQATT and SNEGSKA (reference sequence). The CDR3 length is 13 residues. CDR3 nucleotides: TGCAGTGCTAGCGGGATTGGTTTAGAGACCCAGTACTTC. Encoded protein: CSASGIGLETQYF.

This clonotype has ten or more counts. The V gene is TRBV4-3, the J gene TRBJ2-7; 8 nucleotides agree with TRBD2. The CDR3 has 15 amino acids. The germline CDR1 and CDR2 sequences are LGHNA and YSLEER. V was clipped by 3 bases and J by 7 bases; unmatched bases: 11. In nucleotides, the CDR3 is TGCGCCAGCAGCCATCGCAGAGCGGGAGAACGGGAGCAGTACTTC. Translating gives CASSHRRAGEREQYF.

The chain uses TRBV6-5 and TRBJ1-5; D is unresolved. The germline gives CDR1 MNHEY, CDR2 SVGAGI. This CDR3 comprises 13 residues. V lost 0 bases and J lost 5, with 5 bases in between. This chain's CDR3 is CASSYSLDQPQHF. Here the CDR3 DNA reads TGTGCCAGCAGTTACTCGTTGGATCAGCCCCAGCATTTT.

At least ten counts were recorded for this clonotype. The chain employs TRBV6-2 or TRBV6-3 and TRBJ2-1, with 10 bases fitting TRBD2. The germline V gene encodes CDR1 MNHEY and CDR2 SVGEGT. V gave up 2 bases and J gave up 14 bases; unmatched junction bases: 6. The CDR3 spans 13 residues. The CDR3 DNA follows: TGTGCCAGCAGTTACCGACTAGCGGGTCCCGAGTTCTTC. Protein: CASSYRLAGPEFF.

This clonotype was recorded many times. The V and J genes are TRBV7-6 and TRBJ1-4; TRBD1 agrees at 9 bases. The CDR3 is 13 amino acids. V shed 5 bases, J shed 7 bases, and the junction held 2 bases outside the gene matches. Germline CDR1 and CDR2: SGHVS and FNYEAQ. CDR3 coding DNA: TGTGCCAGCAGCCAGGGACAGGGTGAAAAACTGTTTTTT. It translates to CASSQGQGEKLFF.

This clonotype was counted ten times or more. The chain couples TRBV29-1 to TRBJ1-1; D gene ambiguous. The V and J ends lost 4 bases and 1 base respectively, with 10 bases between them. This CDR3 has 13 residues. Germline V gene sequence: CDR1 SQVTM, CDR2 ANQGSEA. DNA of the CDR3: TGCAGCGTTGTCGGCGAGAAGAACACTGAAGCTTTCTTT. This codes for CSVVGEKNTEAFF.